The T cell receptor beta chain described here comes from a study of molecular identifiers for immune sequencing clone quantification. The CDR3 consists of 14 residues. Deletions cut 2 bases from V and 8 bases from J, with 15 bases between. TCRdb re-called the PCR reads through MiXCR, storing one row per CDR3 protein. The repertoire includes around 470,000 distinct CDR3 sequences, about 20% of them detected once, and roughly 0.81% sits in the top ten. Using a CD8+CD4-CCR7+CD45RA+ phenotype, naive CD8 T cells were sorted. The sample comprised naive CD8+ T cells from blood, with Jurkat cell RNA spiked in. Specified subset: FACS-sorted CD8+CD4-CCR7+CD45RA+ naive T cells. This receptor was identified in a human donor in good health. Some libraries in this study had Jurkat cell RNA spiked in. The chain uses TRBV12-3 or TRBV12-4 and TRBJ1-1, with D unclear. In DNA form, the CDR3 reads TGTGCCAGCAGTTTATCCGTCCTATTATCAGAAGCTTTCTTT. Its protein product is CASSLSVLLSEAFF.